This is a list of T cell receptor beta chains from one sample in a study of brain T cells in children with intractable seizures. Measured with immunoSEQ multiplex PCR; TCRdb has only the in-frame clones, and not every one. The repertoire holds 110,000 or so clones, with roughly 94% as singletons. The sequenced sample was peripheral blood, obtained at surgery. Receptor source: a boy younger than two with hemimegalencephaly and intractable seizures. The CDR3 runs from the conserved cysteine through the conserved F or W. Fields, in order: V gene, D gene, J gene, clone size, CDR3 protein, CDR3 DNA. D genes are given only for firm matches. Not every row has a clone size; where given, it reads once, few, many or a size class.

TRBV19	-	TRBJ1-5	-	CASSITPGGRQPQHF	TGTGCCAGTAGTATAACCCCCGGGGGCAGGCAGCCCCAGCATTTT
TRBV5-1	TRBD2	TRBJ2-1	-	CASSLGTSGLSYNEQFF	TGCGCCAGCAGCTTGGGGACTAGCGGTCTCTCCTACAATGAGCAGTTCTTC
TRBV30	TRBD2	TRBJ2-3	-	CAWRTLAGRSTDTQYF	TGTGCCTGGAGGACCCTAGCGGGGAGATCCACAGATACGCAGTATTTT
TRBV2	-	TRBJ2-3	-	CASSDGRADTQYF	TGTGCCAGCAGCGACGGACGTGCAGATACGCAGTATTTT
TRBV3-1/TRBV3-2	-	TRBJ2-5	-	CASSQREGTQYF	TGTGCCAGCAGCCAACGGGAAGGGACCCAGTACTTC
TRBV28	TRBD1	TRBJ1-5	-	CASGTGNQPQHF	TGTGCCAGCGGGACAGGCAATCAGCCCCAGCATTTT
TRBV29-1	TRBD1	TRBJ1-5	-	CSVGTAPQGPQHF	TGCAGCGTCGGGACAGCGCCGCAGGGACCCCAGCATTTT
TRBV27	TRBD2	TRBJ2-7	-	CASSRTSGPSYEQYF	TGTGCCAGCAGTCGGACTAGCGGACCCTCCTACGAGCAGTACTTC
TRBV4-1	-	TRBJ2-1	once	CASSQASRDIKRFF	TGCGCCAGCAGCCAAGCTTCCCGGGACATAAAACGGTTCTTC
TRBV7-9	-	TRBJ2-7	-	CASSLDWGPYEQYF	TGTGCCAGCAGCTTAGATTGGGGCCCCTACGAGCAGTACTTC
TRBV6-2/TRBV6-3	-	TRBJ2-1	-	CASTPPPGLAEGRYEQFF	TGTGCCAGCACCCCACCCCCCGGCTTGGCGGAGGGCCGGTATGAGCAGTTCTTC
TRBV2	TRBD1	TRBJ1-1	-	CASKTGFTEAFF	TGTGCCAGCAAGACAGGGTTCACTGAAGCTTTCTTT
TRBV12-5	-	TRBJ1-5	-	CASGLVNQPQHF	TGTGCTAGTGGTTTAGTAAATCAGCCCCAGCATTTT
TRBV19	-	TRBJ1-5	-	CASTGSLNQPQHF	TGTGCCAGTACGGGCAGCCTAAATCAGCCCCAGCATTTT
TRBV27	-	TRBJ2-3	-	CASSLLAAPDTQYF	TGTGCCAGCAGTTTATTAGCGGCCCCAGATACGCAGTATTTT
TRBV19	-	TRBJ2-2	-	CASSWEVNTGELFF	TGTGCCAGTAGTTGGGAGGTGAACACCGGGGAGCTGTTTTTT
TRBV9	-	TRBJ2-2	-	CASTVGAGNTGELFF	TGTGCCAGCACCGTAGGGGCGGGCAACACCGGGGAGCTGTTTTTT
TRBV10-3	-	TRBJ2-2	-	CAMAGIRTGELFF	TGTGCCATGGCGGGAATCCGGACCGGGGAGCTGTTTTTT
TRBV2	TRBD1	TRBJ1-6	-	CASRQGVTNSPLHF	TGTGCCAGCAGACAGGGGGTGACTAATTCACCCCTCCACTTT
TRBV5-1	TRBD2	TRBJ2-7	-	CASSLGLAPEQYF	TGCGCCAGCAGCTTGGGACTAGCGCCTGAGCAGTACTTC
TRBV28	-	TRBJ2-4	-	CASSTEQIAKNIQYF	TGTGCCAGCAGCACCGAGCAGATAGCCAAAAACATTCAGTACTTC
TRBV28	-	TRBJ1-2	few	CASSTIGTDYGYTF	TGTGCCAGCAGTACGATCGGGACGGACTATGGCTACACCTTC
TRBV28	-	TRBJ1-5	-	CASSGLLGSYSNQPQHF	TGTGCCAGCTCGGGACTTCTGGGATCTTATAGCAATCAGCCCCAGCATTTT
TRBV7-2	-	TRBJ2-1	-	CASSPRRSYNEQFF	TGTGCCAGCAGCCCCCGTAGATCCTACAATGAGCAGTTCTTC
TRBV18	-	TRBJ1-3	-	CASSPSGPDGGNTIYF	TGTGCCAGCTCACCATCAGGTCCCGATGGGGGAAACACCATATATTTT
TRBV5-1	-	TRBJ1-1	-	CASSAGIQGNTEAFF	TGCGCCAGCAGCGCCGGCATACAGGGGAACACTGAAGCTTTCTTT
TRBV7-2	-	TRBJ1-1	-	CASSLAFGNTEAFF	TGTGCCAGCAGCTTAGCCTTTGGGAACACTGAAGCTTTCTTT
TRBV23-1	TRBD1	TRBJ1-5	-	CASSQRACEGGGFKGQPQHF	TGCGCCAGCAGTCAACGGGCGTGTGAAGGGGGCGGTTTCAAAGGTCAGCCCCAGCATTTT
TRBV11-2	TRBD1	TRBJ1-6	-	CASSGPGTGSSPLHF	TGTGCCAGCAGCGGACCCGGGACAGGGAGTTCACCCCTCCACTTT
TRBV27	-	TRBJ2-7	few	CASSFGPYEQYF	TGTGCCAGCAGTTTTGGGCCCTACGAGCAGTACTTC
TRBV6-5	-	TRBJ2-6	-	CASSYFGSGANVLTF	TGTGCCAGCAGTTATTTCGGTTCTGGGGCCAACGTCCTGACTTTC
TRBV12-3/TRBV12-4	-	TRBJ2-2	-	CASTLNTGELFF	TGTGCCAGCACCTTAAACACCGGGGAGCTGTTTTTT
TRBV5-6	-	TRBJ2-6	-	CASSLGASSGANVLTF	TGTGCCAGCAGCTTGGGTGCGAGCTCTGGGGCCAACGTCCTGACTTTC
TRBV2	-	TRBJ2-3	-	CASRQLGGLTDTQYF	TGTGCCAGCAGGCAGCTCGGGGGGCTGACAGATACGCAGTATTTT
TRBV5-6	-	TRBJ2-3	-	CASSRARPTDTQYF	TGTGCCAGCAGCCGGGCTAGGCCCACAGATACGCAGTATTTT